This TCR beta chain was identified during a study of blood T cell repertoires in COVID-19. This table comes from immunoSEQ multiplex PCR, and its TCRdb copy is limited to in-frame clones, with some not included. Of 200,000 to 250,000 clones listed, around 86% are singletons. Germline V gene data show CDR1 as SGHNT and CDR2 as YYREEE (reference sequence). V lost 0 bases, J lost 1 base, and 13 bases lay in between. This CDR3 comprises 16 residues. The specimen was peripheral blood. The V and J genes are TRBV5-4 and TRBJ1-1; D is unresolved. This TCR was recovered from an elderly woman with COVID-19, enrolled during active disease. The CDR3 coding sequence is TGTGCCAGCAGCTTGGTCCCAGGAATGCAGAACACTGAAGCTTTCTTT. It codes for CASSLVPGMQNTEAFF.